What follows are 21 T cell receptor beta chains derived from one specimen sequenced in a study of cytomegalovirus exposure and HLA in healthy donors. Primers: 60 Vbeta forward and 13 Jbeta reverse. Sequencing was performed with immunoSEQ multiplex PCR; in TCRdb, only in-frame clones are kept and a portion is missing. The table has 150,000 to 200,000 clones, around 80% seen once. Material for sequencing was PBMCs. The receptors derive from a woman in her thirties or forties in good health and CMV-seronegative.

The chain links TRBV5-1 to TRBJ2-1, with D possibly TRBD2 on 6 matching bases. CDR1 is SGHRS and CDR2 is YFSETQ in the germline V gene. This CDR3 region has 14 residues. Trimming left V 0 bases short and J 5 bases short, with 9 bases between. The CDR3 sequence: CASSLDSGHNEQFF. CDR3 coding DNA: TGCGCCAGCAGCTTGGATAGCGGCCACAATGAGCAGTTCTTC. Full variable domain (outside the CDR3, taken from reference TRBV5-1 and TRBJ2-1): KAGVTQTPRYLIKTRGQQVTLSCSPISGHRSVSWYQQTPGQGLQFLFEYFSETQRNKGNFPGRFSGRQFSNSRSEMNVSTLELGDSALYLCASSLDSGHNEQFFGPGTRLTVL.

This clone is a singleton in its sample. The gene calls are TRBV25-1 and TRBJ2-5; maybe TRBD2 (7 bases). Trimming removed 1 base from V and 5 bases from J, with 14 bases in between. Germline assignment: CDR1 MGHDK and CDR2 SYGVNS. CDR3 size: 15 residues. The CDR3 DNA follows: TGTGCCAGCAGTGAATTTGGGGGGGCTGGGGAGACCCAGTACTTC. Residues: CASSEFGGAGETQYF. Full variable domain (remainder filled in from reference TRBV25-1 and TRBJ2-5): EADIYQTPRYLVIGTGKKITLECSQTMGHDKMYWYQQDPGMELHLIHYSYGVNSTEKGDLSSESTVSRIRTEHFPLTLESARPSHTSQYLCASSEFGGAGETQYFGPGTRLLVL.

The gene calls are TRBV14 and TRBJ2-3; 8 nucleotides agree with TRBD2. The CDR3 covers 13 residues. The V gene end was trimmed by 3 bases and the J gene end by 4 bases; junction bases not matched to a gene: 0. The germline V gene has CDR1 SGHDN and CDR2 FVKESK. This chain's CDR3 is CASSQGLADTQYF. The DNA for the CDR3 is TGTGCCAGCAGCCAGGGACTAGCAGATACGCAGTATTTT.

This chain uses TRBV29-1 with TRBJ2-3; 8 nucleotides align to TRBD2. J was trimmed by 3 bases and V by 4 bases; bases with no gene match: 3. Per the germline V gene, CDR1 is SQVTM and CDR2 is ANQGSEA. The CDR3 has 13 residues. The DNA for the CDR3 is TGCAGCGTTGTGCGGGGGGTGACAGATACGCAGTATTTT. Translating gives CSVVRGVTDTQYF.

The rearrangement joins TRBV19 to TRBJ1-5; 9 bases agree with TRBD1. Germline lookup yields CDR1 LNHDA and CDR2 SQIVND (reference sequence). The CDR3 loop spans 14 amino acids. V lost 9 bases to trimming and J lost 6 bases; unmatched junction nucleotides: 9. The CDR3 DNA reads TGTGCCAGCACCGGGACAGGGTTCCCTCAGCCCCAGCATTTT. Protein product: CASTGTGFPQPQHF.

The chain recombines TRBV25-1 with TRBJ1-4, with unresolved D. This CDR3 is built from 12 residues. Between the trimmed V and J ends, which lost 6 bases and 4 bases, there was a span of 6 bases. The V gene's germline CDR1 is MGHDK and CDR2 SYGVNS. This chain's CDR3 is CASREGNEKLFF. The CDR3 DNA is TGTGCCAGCAGAGAGGGTAATGAAAAACTGTTTTTT.

Remarks on this clone: Relative to the germline gene, one junction end is altered; a read error may explain this. This chain connects TRBV11-3 to TRBJ1-1; 8 bases match TRBD1. The CDR3 contains 12 residues. Germline loops: CDR1 SGHNT, CDR2 YENEEA. The CDR3 nucleotides read TGTGCCAGCAGCTTAGGGGGGGACAGGAGAATCTTT. Its translation is CASSLGGDRRIF. The full variable domain, with the rest looked up from reference TRBV11-3 and TRBJ1-1, is EAGVVQSPRYKIIEKKQPVAFWCNPISGHNTLYWYLQNLGQGPELLIRYENEEAVDDSQLPKDRFSAERLKGVDSTLKIQPAELGDSAVYLCASSLGGDRRIFGQGTRLTVV.

This clone was counted a single time. The rearrangement joins TRBV11-2 to TRBJ2-1; D possibly corresponds to TRBD2 (6 bases). From germline, CDR1 is SGHAT and CDR2 FQNNGV. This CDR3 is 14 amino acids long. Trimming stripped 3 bases from V and 8 bases from J, with 14 bases between. The CDR3 protein is CASSFGVGGDEQFF. As DNA, the CDR3 is TGTGCCAGCAGCTTTGGAGTTGGAGGGGATGAGCAGTTCTTC.

This chain connects TRBV9 to TRBJ1-1; 7 positions match TRBD1. This CDR3 is built from 18 residues. With 0 bases clipped from V and 1 base from J, the junction kept 12 bases outside the gene matches. The germline V gene encodes CDR1 SGDLS and CDR2 YYNGEE. As DNA, the CDR3 is TGTGCCAGCAGCGTAGGACAGGGAGGACCCCTTACGAACACTGAAGCTTTCTTT. Its protein is CASSVGQGGPLTNTEAFF.

The chain has TRBV7-8 and TRBJ2-2, with 9 nucleotides matching TRBD2. The CDR3 contains 16 residues. Per germline, CDR1 SGHVS and CDR2 FQNEAQ. Trimming took 5 bases from V and 1 from J; bases not matched to a gene: 5. The CDR3 sequence is CASSRLAGWNTGELFF. The CDR3 nucleotides read TGTGCCAGCAGCCGCCTAGCGGGATGGAACACCGGGGAGCTGTTTTTT.

The chain couples TRBV7-3 to TRBJ2-1; 14 bases fit TRBD2. Germline V gene sequence: CDR1 SGHTA, CDR2 FQGTGA. V lost 4 bases to trimming and J lost 10 bases; unmatched junction nucleotides: 9. This CDR3 has 16 residues. The CDR3 spells CASSSPGLAGADEQFF. DNA for the CDR3: TGTGCCAGCAGCTCACCGGGACTAGCGGGAGCCGACGAGCAGTTCTTC. The variable domain in full, with the rest retrieved from reference TRBV7-3 and TRBJ2-1, is GAGVSQTPSNKVTEKGKYVELRCDPISGHTALYWYRQSLGQGPEFLIYFQGTGAADDSGLPNDRFFAVRPEGSVSTLKIQRTERGDSAVYLCASSSPGLAGADEQFFGPGTRLTVL.

The V gene is TRBV29-1, the J gene TRBJ2-7; unclear D gene. Germline V gives CDR1 SQVTM, CDR2 ANQGSEA. The germline V and J ends were trimmed by 3 bases and 0 bases, with 12 bases remaining between them. The CDR3 is 14 residues long. In DNA form, the CDR3 reads TGCAGCGTTGATCGAGTGGGCAACTCCTACGAGCAGTACTTC. Translation gives CSVDRVGNSYEQYF.

On this clone: This CDR3 is also generated by other DNA sequences in the sample. The chain recombines TRBV5-4 with TRBJ1-2, with a possible D match to TRBD1 (6 bases). CDR3 length: 13 amino acids. Germline V gene sequence: CDR1 SGHNT, CDR2 YYREEE (reference sequence). The V end was cut by 4 bases, the J end by 2 bases, with 9 bases between. CDR3 region: CASSPDSNYGYTF. The CDR3 nucleotides read TGTGCCAGCAGCCCGGACAGCAACTATGGCTACACCTTC.

The rearrangement joins TRBV18 to TRBJ2-1; the D gene is possibly TRBD1 (6 bases). V was pared by 3 bases and J by 2 bases, with 11 bases between. This CDR3 contains 15 residues. CDR1 KGHSH and CDR2 LQKENI come from the germline V gene. The CDR3, as DNA: TGTGCCAGCTCACCGACAGGTGAGGCCTACAATGAGCAGTTCTTC. Protein sequence: CASSPTGEAYNEQFF.

The rearrangement links TRBV9 to TRBJ1-1; D may be TRBD1 (5 bases). The germline V gene has CDR1 SGDLS and CDR2 YYNGEE. Trimming stripped 0 bases from V and 2 bases from J, with 17 bases between. This CDR3 has 17 residues. The CDR3 coding sequence is TGTGCCAGCAGCGTAGTGTTGGGGCAGGGTGAAAACACTGAAGCTTTCTTT. It codes for CASSVVLGQGENTEAFF.

The chain carries TRBV6-1 and TRBJ1-1; TRBD1 aligns across 10 bases. Germline-derived CDR1 and CDR2 are MNHNS and SASEGT. The CDR3 length is 15 residues. V shed 0 bases and J 4 bases; nucleotides not matched to a gene: 2. DNA for the CDR3: TGTGCCAGCAGTGAAGCGACAGGGGGCGGCACTGAAGCTTTCTTT. Its protein product is CASSEATGGGTEAFF.

The chain carries TRBV6-1 and TRBJ2-7, with 10 bases identical to TRBD1. The CDR3 covers 13 residues. Looked up from germline, CDR1 is MNHNS and CDR2 is SASEGT. The trim removed 8 bases at V and 3 bases at J, leaving 4 bases unmatched. The DNA for the CDR3 is TGTGCCAGCGGATGGACAGGGGGCTACGAGCAGTACTTC. It yields the protein CASGWTGGYEQYF.

This chain joins TRBV2 and TRBJ2-1; TRBD2 matches 10 bases. The trim removed 6 bases at V and 2 bases at J, leaving 4 bases unmatched. Per the germline V gene, CDR1 is SNHLY and CDR2 is FYNNEI. This CDR3 contains 15 residues. CDR3 bases: TGTGCCAGCAGCCCTAGCGGGAGCCCCTACAATGAGCAGTTCTTC. Its protein product is CASSPSGSPYNEQFF. Full variable domain (outside the CDR3, taken from reference TRBV2 and TRBJ2-1): EPEVTQTPSHQVTQMGQEVILRCVPISNHLYFYWYRQILGQKVEFLVSFYNNEISEKSEIFDDQFSVERPDGSNFTLKIRSTKLEDSAMYFCASSPSGSPYNEQFFGPGTRLTVL.

The CDR3 loop reads CASSLASLGRDEQYF. CDR3 nucleotides: TGCGCCAGCAGCTTGGCCTCACTAGGACGAGACGAGCAGTACTTC. J is TRBJ2-7 and V is TRBV5-1; maybe TRBD2 (5 bases). CDR1 and CDR2 (germline): SGHRS, YFSETQ. The CDR3 covers 15 residues. V was cut by 0 bases and J by 5 bases, with 15 bases left in between.

CDR3 DNA: TGCGCCAGCAGCCAAGATAGAAGCCTAGCGGGAGAGCACACCGGGGAGCTGTTTTTT. Translated, it gives CASSQDRSLAGEHTGELFF. The chain employs TRBV4-1 and TRBJ2-2, with 10 positions matching TRBD2. The junction had 10 bases not matched to a gene; V was cut back by 0 bases and J by 3 bases. The CDR3 contains 19 residues. Germline V gene lookup returns CDR1 MGHRA and CDR2 YSYEKL.

The chain has TRBV10-3 and TRBJ2-7, with D perhaps TRBD2 (5 bases). The CDR3 has 15 amino acids. Germline V gives CDR1 ENHRY, CDR2 SYGVKD. Trimming removed 2 bases from V and 6 bases from J, with 17 bases in between. The CDR3 DNA sequence: TGTGCCATCAGTGAGCCTCTAGGAAGTGGAGGCGAGCAGTACTTC. Translation: CAISEPLGSGGEQYF.